The T cell receptor beta chain described here comes from a study of blood T cell repertoires in COVID-19. There are 15 residues in the CDR3. Unmatched junction bases numbered 7, after V lost 3 bases and J lost 2 bases. Germline V CDR1 and CDR2: KGHSH, LQKENI. Seattle-derived patients entered the study during active infection and were followed longitudinally. Only one count was recorded for this clone. As processed by the authors: Quantification of nucleated cells was approximated via reference gene primer amplification. Produced via immunoSEQ multiplex PCR; TCRdb's table is partial and in-frame only. V and J calls and clone size come straight from that table; D and trimming were deduced from the DNA. The sample has about 70,000 clones, around 86% seen once.

The V and J genes are TRBV18 and TRBJ2-7; TRBD1 matches 7 bases. Sequenced input: peripheral blood. The TCR originated in a middle-aged man with COVID-19, enrolled during active disease. The CDR3 spells CASSPGQATAYEQYF. For the CDR3, the DNA is TGTGCCAGCTCACCCGGACAGGCGACTGCCTACGAGCAGTACTTC.